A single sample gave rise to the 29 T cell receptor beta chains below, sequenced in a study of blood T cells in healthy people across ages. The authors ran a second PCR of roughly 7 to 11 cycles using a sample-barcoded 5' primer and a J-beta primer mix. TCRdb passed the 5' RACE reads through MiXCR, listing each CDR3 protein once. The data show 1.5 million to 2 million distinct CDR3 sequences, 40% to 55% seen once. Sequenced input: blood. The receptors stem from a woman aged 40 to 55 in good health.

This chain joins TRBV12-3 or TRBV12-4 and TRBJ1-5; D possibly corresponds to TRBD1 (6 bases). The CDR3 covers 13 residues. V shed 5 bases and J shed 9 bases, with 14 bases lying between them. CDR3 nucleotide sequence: TGTGCCAGCAGTCGACAGGCCCTGGGGCCCCAGCATTTT. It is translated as CASSRQALGPQHF.

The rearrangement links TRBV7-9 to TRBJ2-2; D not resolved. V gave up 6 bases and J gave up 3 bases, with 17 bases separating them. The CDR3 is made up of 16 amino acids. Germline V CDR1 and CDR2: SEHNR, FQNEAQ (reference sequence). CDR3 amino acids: CASSPPRAQDTGELFF. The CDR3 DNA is TGTGCCAGCAGTCCCCCCCGTGCCCAGGACACCGGGGAGCTGTTTTTT.

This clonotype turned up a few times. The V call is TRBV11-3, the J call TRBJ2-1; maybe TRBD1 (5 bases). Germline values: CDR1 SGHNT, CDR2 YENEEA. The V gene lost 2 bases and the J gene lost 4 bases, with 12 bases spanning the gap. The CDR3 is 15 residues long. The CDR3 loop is CASSLLKGPYNEQFF. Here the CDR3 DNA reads TGTGCCAGCAGCTTATTAAAGGGGCCATACAATGAGCAGTTCTTC.

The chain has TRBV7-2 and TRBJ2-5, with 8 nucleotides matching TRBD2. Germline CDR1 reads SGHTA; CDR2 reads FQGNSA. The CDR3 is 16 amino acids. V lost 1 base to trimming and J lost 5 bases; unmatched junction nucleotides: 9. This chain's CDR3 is CASSLVLLGTRETQYF. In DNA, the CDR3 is TGTGCCAGCAGCTTAGTACTTCTGGGGACTAGGGAGACCCAGTACTTC.

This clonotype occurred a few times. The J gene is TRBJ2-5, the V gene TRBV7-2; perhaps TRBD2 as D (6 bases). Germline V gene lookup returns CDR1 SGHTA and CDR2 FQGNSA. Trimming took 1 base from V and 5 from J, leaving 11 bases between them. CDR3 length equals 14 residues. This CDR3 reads CASSLGAGKETQYF. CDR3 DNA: TGTGCCAGCAGCTTAGGTGCGGGGAAGGAGACCCAGTACTTC.

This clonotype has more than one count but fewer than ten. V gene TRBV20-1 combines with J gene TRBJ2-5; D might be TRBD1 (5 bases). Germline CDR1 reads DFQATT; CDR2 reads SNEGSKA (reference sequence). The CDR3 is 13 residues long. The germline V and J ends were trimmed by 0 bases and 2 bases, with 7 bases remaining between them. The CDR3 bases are TGCAGTGCTAGAGAAGGGGTGCAAGAGACCCAGTACTTC. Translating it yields CSAREGVQETQYF.

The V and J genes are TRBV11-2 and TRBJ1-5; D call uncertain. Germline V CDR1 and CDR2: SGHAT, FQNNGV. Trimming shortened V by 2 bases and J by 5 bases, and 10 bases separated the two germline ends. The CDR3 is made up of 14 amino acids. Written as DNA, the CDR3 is TGTGCCAGCAGCTTAACCCCCGGTGATCAGCCCCAGCATTTT. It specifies CASSLTPGDQPQHF. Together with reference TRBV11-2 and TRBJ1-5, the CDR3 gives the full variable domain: EAGVAQSPRYKIIEKRQSVAFWCNPISGHATLYWYQQILGQGPKLLIQFQNNGVVDDSQLPKDRFSAERLKGVDSTLKIQPAKLEDSAVYLCASSLTPGDQPQHFGDGTRLSIL.

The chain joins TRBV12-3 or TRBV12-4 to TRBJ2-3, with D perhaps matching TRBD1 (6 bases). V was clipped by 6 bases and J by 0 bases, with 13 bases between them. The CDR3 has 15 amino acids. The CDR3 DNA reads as TGTGCCAGCAGCCCCAGGGGTTTTAGCACAGATACGCAGTATTTT. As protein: CASSPRGFSTDTQYF.

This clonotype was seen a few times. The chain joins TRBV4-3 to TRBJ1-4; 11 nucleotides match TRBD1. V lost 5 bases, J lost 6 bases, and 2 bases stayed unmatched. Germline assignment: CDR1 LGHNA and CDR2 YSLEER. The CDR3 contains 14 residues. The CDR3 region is CASSEGQGDEKLFF. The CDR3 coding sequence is TGCGCCAGCAGCGAGGGACAGGGGGATGAAAAACTGTTTTTT.

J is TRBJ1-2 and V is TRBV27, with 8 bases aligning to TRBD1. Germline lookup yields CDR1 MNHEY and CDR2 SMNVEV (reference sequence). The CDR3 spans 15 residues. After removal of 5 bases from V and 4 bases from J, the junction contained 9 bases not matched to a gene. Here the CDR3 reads CASSPTNQGAYGYTF. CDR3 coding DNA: TGTGCCAGCAGTCCAACAAATCAGGGGGCCTATGGCTACACCTTC.

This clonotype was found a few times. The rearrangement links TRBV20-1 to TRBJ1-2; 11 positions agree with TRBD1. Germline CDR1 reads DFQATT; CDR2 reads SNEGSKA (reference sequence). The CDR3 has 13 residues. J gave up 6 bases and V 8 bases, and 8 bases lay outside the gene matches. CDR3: CSLTGQGGHGYTF. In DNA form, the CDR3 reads TGCAGTCTAACGGGACAGGGGGGCCATGGCTACACCTTC.

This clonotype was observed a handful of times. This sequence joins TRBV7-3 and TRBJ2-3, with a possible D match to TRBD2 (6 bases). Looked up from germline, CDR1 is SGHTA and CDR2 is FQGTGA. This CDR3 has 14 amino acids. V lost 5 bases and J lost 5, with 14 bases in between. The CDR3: CASSRNGGRDTQYF. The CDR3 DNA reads TGTGCCAGCAGCCGAAACGGGGGTCGAGATACGCAGTATTTT.

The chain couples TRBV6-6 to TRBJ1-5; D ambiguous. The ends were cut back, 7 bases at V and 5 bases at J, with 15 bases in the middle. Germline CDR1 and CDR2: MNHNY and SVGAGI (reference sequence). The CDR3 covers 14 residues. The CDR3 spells CASTLDTNYQPQHF. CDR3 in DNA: TGTGCCAGCACCTTAGACACCAATTATCAGCCCCAGCATTTT.

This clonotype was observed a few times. The CDR3: CASSLSQANTEAFF. In DNA form, the CDR3 reads TGTGCCAGCAGCTTGAGTCAGGCAAACACTGAAGCTTTCTTT. This chain joins TRBV5-6 and TRBJ1-1; D gene uncertain. The CDR3 is made up of 14 amino acids. Per the germline V gene, CDR1 is SGHDT and CDR2 is YYEEEE. V dropped 1 base and J dropped 2 bases, with 9 bases sitting between them.

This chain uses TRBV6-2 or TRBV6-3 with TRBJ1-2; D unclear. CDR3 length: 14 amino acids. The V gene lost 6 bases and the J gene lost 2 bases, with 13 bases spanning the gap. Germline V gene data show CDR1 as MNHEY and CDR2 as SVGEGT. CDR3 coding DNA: TGTGCCAGCAGCATCCTACAACCAAACTATGGCTACACCTTC. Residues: CASSILQPNYGYTF.

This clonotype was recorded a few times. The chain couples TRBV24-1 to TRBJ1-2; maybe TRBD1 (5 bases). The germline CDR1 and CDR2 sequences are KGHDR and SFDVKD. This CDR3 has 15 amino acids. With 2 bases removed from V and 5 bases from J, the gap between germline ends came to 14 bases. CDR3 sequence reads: CATSDSKTVSYGYTF. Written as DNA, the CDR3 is TGTGCCACCAGTGATTCCAAGACAGTCTCTTATGGCTACACCTTC.

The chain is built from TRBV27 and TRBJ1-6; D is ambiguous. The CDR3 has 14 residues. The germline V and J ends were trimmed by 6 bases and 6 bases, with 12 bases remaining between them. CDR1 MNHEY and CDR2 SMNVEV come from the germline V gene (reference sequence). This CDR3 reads CASSSDGSNSPLHF. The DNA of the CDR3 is TGTGCCAGCAGCTCGGACGGATCTAATTCACCCCTCCACTTT.

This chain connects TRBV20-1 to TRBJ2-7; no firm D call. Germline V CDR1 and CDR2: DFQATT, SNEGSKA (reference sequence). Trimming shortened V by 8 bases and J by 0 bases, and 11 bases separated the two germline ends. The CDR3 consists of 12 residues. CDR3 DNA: TGCAGTCCTTTCCAGGACTCCTACGAGCAGTACTTC. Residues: CSPFQDSYEQYF.

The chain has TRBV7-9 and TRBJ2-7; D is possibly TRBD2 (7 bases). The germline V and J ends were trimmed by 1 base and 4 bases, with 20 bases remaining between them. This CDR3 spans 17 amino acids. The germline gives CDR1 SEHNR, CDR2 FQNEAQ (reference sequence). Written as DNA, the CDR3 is TGTGCCAGCAGCTTAGTACCCCACAGGGAGGGATTTTACGAGCAGTACTTC. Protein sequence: CASSLVPHREGFYEQYF.

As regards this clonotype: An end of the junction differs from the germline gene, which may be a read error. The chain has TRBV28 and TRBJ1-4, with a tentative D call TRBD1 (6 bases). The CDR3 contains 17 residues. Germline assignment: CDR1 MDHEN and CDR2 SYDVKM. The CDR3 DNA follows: TGCGCCAGCAGTCAAGTGGAACAGGGACATCCTAATGAAAAACTGTTTTTT. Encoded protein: CASSQVEQGHPNEKLFF.

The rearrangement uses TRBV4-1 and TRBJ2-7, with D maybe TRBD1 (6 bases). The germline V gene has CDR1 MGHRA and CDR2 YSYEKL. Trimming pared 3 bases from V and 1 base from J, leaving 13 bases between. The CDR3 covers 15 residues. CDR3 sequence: CASSQAFGQSYEQYF. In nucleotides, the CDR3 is TGCGCCAGCAGCCAGGCCTTCGGACAGTCCTACGAGCAGTACTTC.

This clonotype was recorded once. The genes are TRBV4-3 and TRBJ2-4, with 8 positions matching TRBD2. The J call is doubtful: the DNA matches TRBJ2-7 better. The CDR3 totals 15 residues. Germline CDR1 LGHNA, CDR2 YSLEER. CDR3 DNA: TGCGCCAGCAGCCACGGGGAAGCGGGAGCCTACGAGCAGTACTTC. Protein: CASSHGEAGAYEQYF.

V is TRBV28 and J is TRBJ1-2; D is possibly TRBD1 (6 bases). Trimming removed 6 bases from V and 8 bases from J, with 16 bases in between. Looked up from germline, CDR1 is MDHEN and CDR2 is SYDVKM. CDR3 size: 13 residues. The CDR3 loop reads CASRRTGAGGYTF. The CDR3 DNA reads TGTGCCAGCAGACGTACGGGGGCGGGAGGCTACACCTTC.

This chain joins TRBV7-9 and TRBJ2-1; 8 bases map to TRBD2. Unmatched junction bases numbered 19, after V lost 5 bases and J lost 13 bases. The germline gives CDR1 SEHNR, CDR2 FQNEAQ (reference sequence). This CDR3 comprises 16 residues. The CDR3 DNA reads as TGTGCCAGCAGCACACTTAGCGGGGCTTCTCAAGAGACCCAGTTCTTC. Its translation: CASSTLSGASQETQFF.

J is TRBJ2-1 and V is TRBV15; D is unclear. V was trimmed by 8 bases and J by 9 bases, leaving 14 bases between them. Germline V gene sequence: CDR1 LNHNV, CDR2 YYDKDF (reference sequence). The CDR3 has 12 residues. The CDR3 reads CATGDPLGEQFF. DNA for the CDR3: TGTGCCACCGGGGATCCACTGGGTGAGCAGTTCTTC. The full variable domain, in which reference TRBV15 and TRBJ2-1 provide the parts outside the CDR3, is DAMVIQNPRYQVTQFGKPVTLSCSQTLNHNVMYWYQQKSSQAPKLLFHYYDKDFNNEADTPDNFQSRRPNTSFCFLDIRSPGLGDTAMYLCATGDPLGEQFFGPGTRLTVL.

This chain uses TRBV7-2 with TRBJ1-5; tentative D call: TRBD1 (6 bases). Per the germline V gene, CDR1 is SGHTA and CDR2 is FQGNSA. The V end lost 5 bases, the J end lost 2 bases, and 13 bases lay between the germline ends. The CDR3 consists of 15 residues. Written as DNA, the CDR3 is TGTGCCAGCAGCGTCGCCAGGGGTGGCAATCAGCCCCAGCATTTT. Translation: CASSVARGGNQPQHF.

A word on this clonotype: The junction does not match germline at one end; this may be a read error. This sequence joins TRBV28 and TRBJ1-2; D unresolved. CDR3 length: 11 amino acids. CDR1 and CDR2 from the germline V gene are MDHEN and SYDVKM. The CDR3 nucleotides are TGTGCCAGCAGGACGTCCTTTGGCCACACCTTC. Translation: CASRTSFGHTF.

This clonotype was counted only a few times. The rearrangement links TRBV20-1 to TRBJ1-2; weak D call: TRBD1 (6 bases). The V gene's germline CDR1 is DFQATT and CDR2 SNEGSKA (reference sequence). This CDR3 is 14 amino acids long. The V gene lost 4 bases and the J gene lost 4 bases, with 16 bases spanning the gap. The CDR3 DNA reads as TGCAGTGCTAAACAGACAGGACGATCCTATGGCTACACCTTC. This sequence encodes CSAKQTGRSYGYTF.

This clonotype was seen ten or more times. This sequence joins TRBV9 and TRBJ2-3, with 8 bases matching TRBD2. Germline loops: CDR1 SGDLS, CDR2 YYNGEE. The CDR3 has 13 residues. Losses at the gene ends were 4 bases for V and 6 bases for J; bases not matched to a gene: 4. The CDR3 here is CASSTGGADTQYF. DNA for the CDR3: TGTGCCAGCAGCACCGGGGGGGCGGATACGCAGTATTTT.